The 9 T cell receptor beta chains presented below share a single source sample, sequenced in a study of cytomegalovirus exposure and HLA in healthy donors. PCR was performed using 60 Vbeta and 13 Jbeta primers. TCRdb's copy holds only in-frame clones and misses some; the assay was immunoSEQ multiplex PCR. The table includes about 140,000 clones, 79% detected once. Sequencing was done on a sample of PBMCs. The receptors shown here come from a female donor in good health and CMV-seronegative.

The V call is TRBV5-4, the J call TRBJ2-3; TRBD2 agrees at 15 bases. The CDR3 consists of 17 residues. The germline gives CDR1 SGHNT, CDR2 YYREEE (reference sequence). The J segment lost 2 bases and the V segment lost 5 bases, leaving 6 bases of the junction unmatched. CDR3 protein: CASSPGLAGGLTDTQYF. In DNA, the CDR3 is TGTGCCAGCAGTCCTGGACTAGCGGGGGGGCTCACAGATACGCAGTATTTT.

The rearrangement links TRBV7-6 to TRBJ2-7; TRBD2 aligns across 7 bases. Germline CDR1 is SGHVS and CDR2 is FNYEAQ. The CDR3 runs 18 residues. V was clipped by 5 bases and J by 5 bases; unmatched bases: 21. CDR3 sequence (DNA): TGTGCCAGCAGCCCCGGGCCCTACGGGGGGAGGGCCAACAACGAGCAGTACTTC. It codes for CASSPGPYGGRANNEQYF.

The CDR3 sequence: CASSFTGTDQPQHF. The CDR3 DNA reads as TGTGCCAGCAGCTTCACAGGGACGGATCAGCCCCAGCATTTT. This rearrangement joins TRBV7-8 to TRBJ1-5; D is perhaps TRBD1 (6 bases). This CDR3 has 14 amino acids. CDR1 and CDR2 from the germline V gene are SGHVS and FQNEAQ. V lost 3 bases and J 5 bases, leaving 11 bases between the germline ends. Drawing the rest from reference TRBV7-8 and TRBJ1-5, the complete variable domain is GAGVSQSPRYKVAKRGQDVALRCDPISGHVSLFWYQQALGQGPEFLTYFQNEAQLDKSGLPSDRFFAERPEGSVSTLKIQRTQQEDSAVYLCASSFTGTDQPQHFGDGTRLSIL.

This clone has a single count. This sequence joins TRBV4-1 and TRBJ1-2; D perhaps matches TRBD1 (6 bases). V was clipped by 2 bases and J by 8 bases, with 18 bases between them. The CDR3 is made up of 15 amino acids. Germline V gene sequence: CDR1 MGHRA, CDR2 YSYEKL. The CDR3 bases are TGCGCCAGCAGCCAACCGGGCAGGGGCGCTGGGGGCTACACCTTC. It yields the protein CASSQPGRGAGGYTF.

This clone has only one observation. This chain uses TRBV27 with TRBJ2-1, with 10 bases lining up with TRBD2. Unmatched junction bases numbered 5, after V lost 5 bases and J lost 4 bases. CDR1 is MNHEY and CDR2 is SMNVEV in the germline V gene (reference sequence). The CDR3 has 15 amino acids. CDR3 region: CASSIRLAGYNEQFF. CDR3 nucleotide sequence: TGTGCCAGCAGTATCCGACTAGCGGGTTACAATGAGCAGTTCTTC.

The CDR3 protein is CASSPGTGVVYNEQFF. CDR3 in DNA: TGTGCCAGCAGTCCCGGGACAGGGGTTGTCTACAATGAGCAGTTCTTC. This chain links TRBV2 with TRBJ2-1, with 10 nucleotides matching TRBD1. The CDR3 runs 16 residues. The trim removed 5 bases at V and 3 bases at J, leaving 7 bases unmatched. Germline loops: CDR1 SNHLY, CDR2 FYNNEI.

This clone was recorded only once. The chain links TRBV5-1 to TRBJ1-1; D is unclear. Germline CDR1 and CDR2: SGHRS and YFSETQ. The CDR3 has 15 amino acids. The germline V and J ends were trimmed by 0 bases and 4 bases, with 13 bases remaining between them. The CDR3 DNA follows: TGCGCCAGCAGCTTGGAGGGAGGTTTTAGCACTGAAGCTTTCTTT. Translated, it gives CASSLEGGFSTEAFF.

The rearrangement links TRBV30 to TRBJ2-1, with 8 bases lining up with TRBD2. Germline CDR1 GTSNPN, CDR2 SVGIG (reference sequence). The CDR3 is 13 residues long. Trimming removed 8 bases from V and 7 bases from J; junction bases left unmatched: 10. For the CDR3, the DNA is TGTGCCCGATCGGGGGGGCTGAGAAATGAGCAGTTCTTC. Translating gives CARSGGLRNEQFF.

The chain employs TRBV7-2 and TRBJ1-2; maybe TRBD1 (6 bases). The CDR3 totals 13 residues. Trimming removed 6 bases at V and 8 bases at J, with 16 bases between. Germline loops: CDR1 SGHTA, CDR2 FQGNSA. The CDR3 bases are TGTGCCAGCAGTCCAACTACAGGGTGCGGCTACACCTTC. This encodes CASSPTTGCGYTF.